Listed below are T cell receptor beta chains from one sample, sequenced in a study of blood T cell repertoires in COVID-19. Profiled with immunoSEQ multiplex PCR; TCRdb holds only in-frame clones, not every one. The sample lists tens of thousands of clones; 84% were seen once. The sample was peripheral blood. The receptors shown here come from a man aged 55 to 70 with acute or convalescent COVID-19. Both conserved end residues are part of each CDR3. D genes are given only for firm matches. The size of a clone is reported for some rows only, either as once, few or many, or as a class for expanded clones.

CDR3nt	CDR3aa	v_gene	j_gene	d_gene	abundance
TGCGCCAGCAGCCAAGGGGCTGATAGCGCTGAAGCTTTCTTT	CASSQGADSAEAFF	TRBV4-1	TRBJ1-1	-	-
TGTGCCAGCTCACCAGGCCCCCCACCTTATGGCTACACCTTC	CASSPGPPPYGYTF	TRBV18	TRBJ1-2	-	few
TGTGCCAGTAGAGACCGGGACACCTCCTACGAGCAGTACTTC	CASRDRDTSYEQYF	TRBV19	TRBJ2-7	-	-
TGTGCCAGCAGCCCAAGATCTAGCGGGGGGTTTGGGCAGTTCTTC	CASSPRSSGGFGQFF	TRBV9	TRBJ2-1	TRBD2	-
TGTGCCAGCAGCTTTTTGGCCAACACCGGGGAGCTGTTTTTT	CASSFLANTGELFF	TRBV5-8	TRBJ2-2	-	-
TGTGCCAGTAGTTTTTATACACCACGATACACTGAAGCTTTCTTT	CASSFYTPRYTEAFF	TRBV19	TRBJ1-1	-	-
TGTGCCAGCAGCCTAGCGGGGGGCACCTACAATGAGCAGTTCTTC	CASSLAGGTYNEQFF	TRBV13	TRBJ2-1	TRBD2	-
TGTGCCAGCAGCTCGGGGACTAGCGGGGCCCAAGAGACCCAGTACTTC	CASSSGTSGAQETQYF	TRBV9	TRBJ2-5	TRBD2	-
TGCAGCGTTGCACAGCAAACCTCCTACAATGAGCAGTTCTTC	CSVAQQTSYNEQFF	TRBV29-1	TRBJ2-1	-	-
TGTGCCAGAAGTTTCCTCGGGGGGGTTTCACCCCTCCACTTT	CARSFLGGVSPLHF	TRBV5-3	TRBJ1-6	-	-
TGTGCCAGCAGTTACACAGGGATCCCCAATCAGCCCCAGCATTTT	CASSYTGIPNQPQHF	TRBV6-2/TRBV6-3	TRBJ1-5	-	-
TGTGCCAGTAGTACCGACAGGTTGAACACTGAAGCTTTCTTT	CASSTDRLNTEAFF	TRBV19	TRBJ1-1	-	-
TGCGCCAGCAGCTTGCGGTTTACAGTCGGCAACTACGAGCAGTACTTC	CASSLRFTVGNYEQYF	TRBV5-1	TRBJ2-7	-	-
TGTGCCAGCAGTTACGCGGCTTACAATGAGCAGTTCTTC	CASSYAAYNEQFF	TRBV6-5	TRBJ2-1	-	-
TGTGCCAGCAGCTACGGTGGGAAGGGGCTTAATGAGCAGTTCTTC	CASSYGGKGLNEQFF	TRBV11-2	TRBJ2-1	-	-
TGCGCCAGCAGCCAAGATCCCGGCAGGGGCTCCTACAATGAGCAGTTCTTC	CASSQDPGRGSYNEQFF	TRBV4-1	TRBJ2-1	-	-
TGTGCCAGCAGCATTCGGGAAGAAGAGACCCAGTACTTC	CASSIREEETQYF	TRBV11-1	TRBJ2-5	-	-